This T cell receptor beta chain was recovered during a study of sequential checkpoint blockade in melanoma. Background on the study: Maintenance nivolumab came after either treatment sequence. DNA from some 84 pretreatment tumor samples underwent TCRβ immunosequencing.

Treatment in this sample: randomized to nivolumab then ipilimumab (arm A) or the reverse (arm B). This clone was observed many times. Sequencing was performed with immunoSEQ multiplex PCR; in TCRdb, only in-frame clones are kept and a portion is missing. Here the sample spans fewer than 15,000 clones, over 20% being singletons. Sample: tumor tissue (inferred from file names), taken from a patient given nivolumab and ipilimumab in sequence. The clonotype comes from a human donor with melanoma.

CDR3 loop: CASSLGPYSNQPQHF. The CDR3 DNA is TGTGCCAGCAGCTTGGGACCTTATAGCAATCAGCCCCAGCATTTT. V and J are TRBV11-3 and TRBJ1-5; maybe TRBD1 (5 bases). The CDR3 extends over 15 amino acids. With 3 bases removed from V and 0 bases from J, the gap between germline ends came to 9 bases. From germline, CDR1 is SGHNT and CDR2 YENEEA.